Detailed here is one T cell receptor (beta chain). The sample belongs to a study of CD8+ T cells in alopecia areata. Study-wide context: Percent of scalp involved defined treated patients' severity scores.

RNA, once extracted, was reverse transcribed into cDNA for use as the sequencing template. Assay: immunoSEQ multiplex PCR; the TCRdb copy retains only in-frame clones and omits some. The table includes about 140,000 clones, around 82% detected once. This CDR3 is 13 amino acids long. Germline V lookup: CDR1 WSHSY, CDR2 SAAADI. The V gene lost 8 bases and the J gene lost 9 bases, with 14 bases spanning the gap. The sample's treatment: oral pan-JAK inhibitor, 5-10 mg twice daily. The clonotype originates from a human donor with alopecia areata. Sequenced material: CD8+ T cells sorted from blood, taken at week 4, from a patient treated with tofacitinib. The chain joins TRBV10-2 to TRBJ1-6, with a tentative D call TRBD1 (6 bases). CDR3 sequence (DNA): TGCGCCAGCCAAACTACAGGGACTTCACCCCTCCACTTT. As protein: CASQTTGTSPLHF.